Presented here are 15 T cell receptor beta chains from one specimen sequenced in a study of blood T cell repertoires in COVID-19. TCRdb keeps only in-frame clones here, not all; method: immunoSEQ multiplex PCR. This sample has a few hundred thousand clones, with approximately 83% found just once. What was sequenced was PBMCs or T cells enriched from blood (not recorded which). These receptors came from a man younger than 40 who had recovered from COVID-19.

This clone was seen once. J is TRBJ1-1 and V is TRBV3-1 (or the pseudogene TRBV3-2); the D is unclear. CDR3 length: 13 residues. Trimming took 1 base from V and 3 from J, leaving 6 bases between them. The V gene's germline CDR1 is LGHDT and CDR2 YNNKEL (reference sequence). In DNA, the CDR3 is TGTGCCAGCAGCCAAGCTTCTGACACTGAAGCTTTCTTT. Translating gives CASSQASDTEAFF.

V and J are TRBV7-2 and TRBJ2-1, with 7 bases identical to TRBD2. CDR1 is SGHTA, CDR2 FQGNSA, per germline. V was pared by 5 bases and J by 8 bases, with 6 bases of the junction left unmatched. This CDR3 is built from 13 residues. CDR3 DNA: TGTGCCAGCAGCCCAAGGACTAGGGATGAGCAGTTCTTC. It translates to CASSPRTRDEQFF.

The CDR3, as DNA: TGTGCCAGCGCTAGCGGGGGGGGGACAGATACGCAGTATTTT. It translates to CASASGGGTDTQYF. The chain employs TRBV6-5 and TRBJ2-3, with 12 bases identical to TRBD2. The CDR3 is 14 residues long. J gave up 3 bases and V 8 bases, and 3 bases lay outside the gene matches. Germline V gene sequence: CDR1 MNHEY, CDR2 SVGAGI.

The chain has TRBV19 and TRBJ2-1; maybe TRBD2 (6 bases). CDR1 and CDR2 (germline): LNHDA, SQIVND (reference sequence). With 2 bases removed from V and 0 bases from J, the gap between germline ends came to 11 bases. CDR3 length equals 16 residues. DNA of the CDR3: TGTGCCAGTAGTATACGGACACTAGCCTCCTACAATGAGCAGTTCTTC. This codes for CASSIRTLASYNEQFF.

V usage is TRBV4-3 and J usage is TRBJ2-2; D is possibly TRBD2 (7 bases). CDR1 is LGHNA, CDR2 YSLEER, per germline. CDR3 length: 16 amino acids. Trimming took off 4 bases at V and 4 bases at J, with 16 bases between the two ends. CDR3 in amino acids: CASSREGGRFTGELFF. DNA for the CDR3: TGCGCCAGCAGCCGAGAGGGGGGGCGCTTCACCGGGGAGCTGTTTTTT.

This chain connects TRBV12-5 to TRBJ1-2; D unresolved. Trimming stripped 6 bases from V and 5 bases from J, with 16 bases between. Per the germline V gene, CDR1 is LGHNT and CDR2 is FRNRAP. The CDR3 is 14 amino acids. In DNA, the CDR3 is TGTGCTAGTGGCCTCTCTACCTACCGATATGGCTACACCTTC. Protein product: CASGLSTYRYGYTF.

CDR3 sequence (DNA): TGCGCCAGCAGCTTATTTACGATAGCGGGGGACTACAATGAGCAGTTCTTC. It specifies CASSLFTIAGDYNEQFF. The J gene is TRBJ2-1, the V gene TRBV5-1; TRBD2 agrees at 9 bases. There are 17 residues in the CDR3. The V segment lost 2 bases and the J segment 3 bases; nucleotides outside the gene matches: 9. Per germline, CDR1 SGHRS and CDR2 YFSETQ.

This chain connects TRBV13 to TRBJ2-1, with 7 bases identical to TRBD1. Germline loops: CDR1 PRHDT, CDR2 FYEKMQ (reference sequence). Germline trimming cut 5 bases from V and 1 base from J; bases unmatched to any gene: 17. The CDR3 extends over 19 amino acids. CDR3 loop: CASSPALTGQDVSYNEQFF. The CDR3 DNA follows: TGTGCCAGCAGCCCCGCCCTGACAGGGCAGGACGTTTCCTACAATGAGCAGTTCTTC.

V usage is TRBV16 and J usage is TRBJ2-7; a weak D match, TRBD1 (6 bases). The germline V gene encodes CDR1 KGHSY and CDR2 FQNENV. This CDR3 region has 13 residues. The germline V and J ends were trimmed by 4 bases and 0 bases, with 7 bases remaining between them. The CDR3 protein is CASSRTVSYEQYF. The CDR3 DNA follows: TGTGCCAGCAGCCGGACAGTCTCCTACGAGCAGTACTTC. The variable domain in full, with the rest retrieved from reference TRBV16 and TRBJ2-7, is GEEVAQTPKHLVRGEGQKAKLYCAPIKGHSYVFWYQQVLKNEFKFLISFQNENVFDETGMPKERFSAKCLPNSPCSLEIQATKLEDSAVYFCASSRTVSYEQYFGPGTRLTVT.

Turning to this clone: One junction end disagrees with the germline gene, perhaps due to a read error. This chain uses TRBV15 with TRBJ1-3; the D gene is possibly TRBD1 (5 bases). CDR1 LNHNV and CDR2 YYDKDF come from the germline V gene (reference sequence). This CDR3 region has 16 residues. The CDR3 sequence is CATSRATAGPGNTIYF. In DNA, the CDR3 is TGTGCCACCAGCAGGGCGACAGCCGGACCTGGGAACACCATATATTTT.

CDR3 in amino acids: CASSEQRGYNNEQFF. The DNA for the CDR3 is TGTGCCAGCAGTGAACAGCGGGGGTATAACAATGAGCAGTTCTTC. The chain employs TRBV6-1 and TRBJ2-1; TRBD2 agrees at 8 bases. Trimming took 2 bases from V and 5 from J; bases not matched to a gene: 5. Germline values: CDR1 MNHNS, CDR2 SASEGT. There are 15 residues in the CDR3.

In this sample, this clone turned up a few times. Here the CDR3 DNA reads TGTGCCAGCAGCTCGGACAGGGCGTACGAGCAGTACTTC. It yields the protein CASSSDRAYEQYF. This chain joins TRBV5-4 and TRBJ2-7; 8 bases agree with TRBD1. There are 13 residues in the CDR3. The J segment lost 4 bases and the V segment lost 3 bases, leaving 3 bases of the junction unmatched. Germline V lookup: CDR1 SGHNT, CDR2 YYREEE (reference sequence).

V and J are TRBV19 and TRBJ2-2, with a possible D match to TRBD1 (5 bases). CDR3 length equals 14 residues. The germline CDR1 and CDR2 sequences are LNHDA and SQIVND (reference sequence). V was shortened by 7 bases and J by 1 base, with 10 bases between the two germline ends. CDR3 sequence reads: CASTRGRNTGELFF. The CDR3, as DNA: TGTGCCAGTACTAGGGGCCGGAACACCGGGGAGCTGTTTTTT.

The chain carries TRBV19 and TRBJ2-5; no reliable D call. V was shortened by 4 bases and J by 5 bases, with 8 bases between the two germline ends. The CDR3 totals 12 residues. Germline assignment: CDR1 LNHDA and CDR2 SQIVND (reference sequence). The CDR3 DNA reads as TGTGCCAGTAGTAACTCAATGGAGACCCAGTACTTC. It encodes CASSNSMETQYF.

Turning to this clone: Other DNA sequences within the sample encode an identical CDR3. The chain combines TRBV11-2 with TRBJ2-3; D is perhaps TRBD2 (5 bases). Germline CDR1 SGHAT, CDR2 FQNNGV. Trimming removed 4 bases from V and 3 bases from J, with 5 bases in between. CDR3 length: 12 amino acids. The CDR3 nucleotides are TGTGCCAGCAGCTCGGGGACAGATACGCAGTATTTT. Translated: CASSSGTDTQYF. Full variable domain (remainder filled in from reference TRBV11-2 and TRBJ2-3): EAGVAQSPRYKIIEKRQSVAFWCNPISGHATLYWYQQILGQGPKLLIQFQNNGVVDDSQLPKDRFSAERLKGVDSTLKIQPAKLEDSAVYLCASSSGTDTQYFGPGTRLTVL.